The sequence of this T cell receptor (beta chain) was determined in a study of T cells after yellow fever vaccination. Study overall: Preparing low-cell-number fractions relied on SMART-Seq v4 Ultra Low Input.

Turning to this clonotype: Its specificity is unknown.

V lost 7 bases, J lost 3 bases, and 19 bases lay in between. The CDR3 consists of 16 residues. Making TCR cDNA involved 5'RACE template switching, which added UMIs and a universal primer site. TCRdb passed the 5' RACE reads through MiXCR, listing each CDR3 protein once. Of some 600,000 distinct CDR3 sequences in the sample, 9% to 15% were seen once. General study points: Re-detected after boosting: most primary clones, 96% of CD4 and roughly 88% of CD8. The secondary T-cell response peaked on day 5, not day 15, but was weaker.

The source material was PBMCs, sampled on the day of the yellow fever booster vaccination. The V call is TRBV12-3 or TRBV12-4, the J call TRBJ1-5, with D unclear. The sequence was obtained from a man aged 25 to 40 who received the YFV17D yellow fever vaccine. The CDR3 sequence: CASTQSPGPFNQPQHF. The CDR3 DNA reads TGTGCCAGCACCCAAAGTCCAGGACCATTCAATCAGCCCCAGCATTTT.